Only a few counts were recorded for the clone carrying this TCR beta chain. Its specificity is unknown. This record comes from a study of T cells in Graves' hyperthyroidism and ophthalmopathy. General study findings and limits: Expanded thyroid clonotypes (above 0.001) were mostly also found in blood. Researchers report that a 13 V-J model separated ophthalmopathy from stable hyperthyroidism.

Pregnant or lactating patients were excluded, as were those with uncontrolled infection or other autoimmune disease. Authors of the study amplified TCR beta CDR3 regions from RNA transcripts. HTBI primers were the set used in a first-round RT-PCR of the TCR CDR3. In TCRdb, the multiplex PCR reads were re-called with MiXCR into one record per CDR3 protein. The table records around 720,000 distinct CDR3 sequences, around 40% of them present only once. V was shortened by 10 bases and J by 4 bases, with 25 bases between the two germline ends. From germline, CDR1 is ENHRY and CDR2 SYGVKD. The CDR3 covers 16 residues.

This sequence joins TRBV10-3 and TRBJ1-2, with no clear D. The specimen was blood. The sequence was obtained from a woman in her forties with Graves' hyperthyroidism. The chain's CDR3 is CASSLGSTDWFYGYTF. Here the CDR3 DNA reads TGTGCCAGCAGCTTGGGTTCAACAGATTGGTTCTATGGCTACACCTTC.